This T cell receptor (beta chain) was profiled in a study of blood T cell repertoires in COVID-19. Trimming took 0 bases from V and 0 from J, leaving 9 bases between them. CDR3 length: 15 amino acids. The germline CDR1 and CDR2 sequences are SGDLS and YYNGEE. Sequenced by immunoSEQ multiplex PCR; TCRdb stores in-frame clones only, minus some. The repertoire holds around 67,000 clones, about 89% seen once, with 4% to 5.5% in the top ten. The rearrangement links TRBV9 to TRBJ1-2; no reliable D call. The sample comprised peripheral blood. This TCR came from a man aged 45-60 years with active COVID-19. The CDR3 sequence: CASSVGGGTNYGYTF. The CDR3 bases are TGTGCCAGCAGCGTAGGGGGAGGGACTAACTATGGCTACACCTTC.